This entry lists 25 T cell receptor beta chains sequenced from one sample in a study of cytomegalovirus exposure and HLA in healthy donors. The study ran its PCR with 60 Vbeta and 13 Jbeta primers. Only in-frame clones appear in the TCRdb table, and some are missing; sequencing was by immunoSEQ multiplex PCR. The sample lists around 130,000 clones, 60% to 85% occurring once. The sequenced material came from PBMCs. All receptors come from a woman aged 18 to 35 in good health and CMV-seronegative.

The chain carries TRBV19 and TRBJ1-1; maybe TRBD1 (6 bases). The CDR3 runs 15 residues. Germline CDR1 LNHDA, CDR2 SQIVND (reference sequence). V lost 6 bases and J 5 bases, leaving 19 bases between the germline ends. Here the CDR3 reads CASRTGTGIWTEAFF. In DNA form, the CDR3 reads TGTGCCAGTAGAACAGGGACGGGTATCTGGACTGAAGCTTTCTTT.

This clone has a count of ten or more. The gene calls are TRBV6-1 and TRBJ2-3; D gene unclear. The CDR3 length is 13 residues. Germline-derived CDR1 and CDR2 are MNHNS and SASEGT. Trimming pared 2 bases from V and 7 bases from J, leaving 10 bases between. CDR3 amino acids: CASSESAENTQYF. CDR3 DNA: TGTGCCAGCAGTGAATCTGCGGAGAATACGCAGTATTTT.

The rearrangement joins TRBV15 to TRBJ2-4; D is perhaps TRBD1 (6 bases). V gave up 8 bases and J gave up 7 bases, with 12 bases separating them. The length of the CDR3 is 12 residues. CDR1 is LNHNV and CDR2 is YYDKDF in the germline V gene (reference sequence). This chain's CDR3 is CATRTEGNIQYF. The CDR3 DNA reads TGTGCCACCCGGACAGAGGGTAACATTCAGTACTTC. Full variable domain (rest looked up from reference TRBV15 and TRBJ2-4): DAMVIQNPRYQVTQFGKPVTLSCSQTLNHNVMYWYQQKSSQAPKLLFHYYDKDFNNEADTPDNFQSRRPNTSFCFLDIRSPGLGDTAMYLCATRTEGNIQYFGAGTRLSVL.

The gene calls are TRBV5-1 and TRBJ1-1, with D possibly matching TRBD1 (6 bases). Trimming took off 6 bases at V and 2 bases at J, with 11 bases between the two ends. The germline V gene encodes CDR1 SGHRS and CDR2 YFSETQ. CDR3 length: 13 residues. This CDR3 reads CASKPTGNTEAFF. The CDR3 DNA reads as TGCGCCAGCAAGCCGACAGGAAACACTGAAGCTTTCTTT.

This rearrangement joins TRBV6-6 to TRBJ1-1, with a weak D call TRBD1 (5 bases). The CDR3 totals 14 residues. Trimming shortened V by 0 bases and J by 0 bases, and 5 bases separated the two germline ends. The germline V gene has CDR1 MNHNY and CDR2 SVGAGI (reference sequence). The DNA of the CDR3 is TGTGCCAGCAGTTACTCAGGGGTGAACACTGAAGCTTTCTTT. Translating it yields CASSYSGVNTEAFF.

This clone was counted a few times. J is TRBJ2-2 and V is TRBV12-5; D possibly corresponds to TRBD1 (6 bases). Trimming removed 0 bases at V and 4 bases at J, with 15 bases between. CDR1 is LGHNT and CDR2 is FRNRAP in the germline V gene. The CDR3 sequence is 17 residues long. The chain's CDR3 is CASGLVWQGNFTGELFF. DNA for the CDR3: TGTGCTAGTGGTTTGGTATGGCAGGGGAATTTCACCGGGGAGCTGTTTTTT.

The chain carries TRBV5-1 and TRBJ2-5, with 8 positions matching TRBD1. The CDR3 contains 15 residues. Germline trimming cut 4 bases from V and 4 bases from J; bases unmatched to any gene: 9. Germline loops: CDR1 SGHRS, CDR2 YFSETQ. The CDR3 DNA follows: TGCGCCAGCAGCCCAGGGGTTGGGACAGGAGAGACCCAGTACTTC. It is translated as CASSPGVGTGETQYF. The variable domain in full, with the rest retrieved from reference TRBV5-1 and TRBJ2-5, is KAGVTQTPRYLIKTRGQQVTLSCSPISGHRSVSWYQQTPGQGLQFLFEYFSETQRNKGNFPGRFSGRQFSNSRSEMNVSTLELGDSALYLCASSPGVGTGETQYFGPGTRLLVL.

The V call is TRBV5-8, the J call TRBJ1-2, with unresolved D. Trimming shortened V by 3 bases and J by 8 bases, and 26 bases separated the two germline ends. This CDR3 is 17 amino acids long. Germline V gene data show CDR1 as SGHTS and CDR2 as YDEGEE. The CDR3 region is CASSWEVGSGGRRGYTF. CDR3 coding DNA: TGTGCCAGCAGCTGGGAGGTCGGGTCGGGCGGTCGAAGAGGCTACACCTTC.

The chain employs TRBV10-2 and TRBJ1-2, with TRBD1 matching over 8 bases. The CDR3 consists of 14 residues. The germline gives CDR1 WSHSY, CDR2 SAAADI. V shed 5 bases and J 6 bases; nucleotides not matched to a gene: 8. The CDR3 sequence is CASSLRGRGDGYTF. The CDR3 nucleotides read TGCGCCAGCAGTCTCAGGGGGCGCGGTGATGGCTACACCTTC.

V usage is TRBV19 and J usage is TRBJ1-1; the D gene is possibly TRBD1 (6 bases). Germline lookup yields CDR1 LNHDA and CDR2 SQIVND (reference sequence). The CDR3 sequence is 14 residues long. Trimming took 2 bases from V and 5 from J, leaving 12 bases between them. CDR3: CASSITGSGTEAFF. The CDR3 DNA is TGTGCCAGTAGTATAACAGGGAGTGGGACTGAAGCTTTCTTT.

This chain uses TRBV7-9 with TRBJ2-7; TRBD2 matches at 7 bases. With 11 bases clipped from V and 0 bases from J, the junction kept 4 bases outside the gene matches. This CDR3 region has 12 residues. Per germline, CDR1 SEHNR and CDR2 FQNEAQ (reference sequence). CDR3 coding DNA: TGTGCCTGCGGGGGTAGCTCCTACGAGCAGTACTTC. Protein sequence: CACGGSSYEQYF.

The chain is built from TRBV27 and TRBJ2-1; TRBD2 aligns across 13 bases. Germline V CDR1 and CDR2: MNHEY, SMNVEV (reference sequence). The length of the CDR3 is 17 residues. The trim removed 7 bases at V and 7 bases at J, leaving 13 bases unmatched. CDR3 region: CASNFSLGLAGENEQFF. As DNA, the CDR3 is TGTGCCAGCAACTTTTCCCTCGGACTAGCGGGAGAGAATGAGCAGTTCTTC.

This sequence joins TRBV7-7 and TRBJ2-2; 8 bases are shared with TRBD2. The V and J ends lost 10 bases and 7 bases, in that order; junction bases with no gene match: 11. The germline CDR1 and CDR2 sequences are SSHAT and FNYEAQ (reference sequence). The CDR3 sequence is 14 residues long. The CDR3 region has the DNA TGTGCCACAGGACTAGCTCGTGGGGGCGGGGAGCTGTTTTTT. Its protein is CATGLARGGGELFF. The variable domain in full, completed from reference TRBV7-7 and TRBJ2-2, reads GAGVSQSPRYKVTKRGQDVTLRCDPISSHATLYWYQQALGQGPEFLTYFNYEAQPDKSGLPSDRFSAERPEGSISTLTIQRTEQRDSAMYRCATGLARGGGELFFGEGSRLTVL.

The V call is TRBV30, the J call TRBJ2-1, with D uncertain. This CDR3 is 10 amino acids long. V lost 5 bases and J lost 7, with 6 bases in between. Germline CDR1 reads GTSNPN; CDR2 reads SVGIG (reference sequence). DNA of the CDR3: TGTGCCTGGGGTAGTAATGAGCAGTTCTTC. It translates to CAWGSNEQFF.

The chain links TRBV5-1 to TRBJ1-2; 9 bases align to TRBD1. CDR3 size: 14 residues. The germline CDR1 and CDR2 sequences are SGHRS and YFSETQ. V lost 2 bases to trimming and J lost 2 bases; unmatched junction nucleotides: 1. The CDR3 loop reads CASSFGQGNYGYTF. CDR3 DNA: TGCGCCAGCAGCTTTGGACAGGGGAACTATGGCTACACCTTC. The full variable domain, with the rest looked up from reference TRBV5-1 and TRBJ1-2, is KAGVTQTPRYLIKTRGQQVTLSCSPISGHRSVSWYQQTPGQGLQFLFEYFSETQRNKGNFPGRFSGRQFSNSRSEMNVSTLELGDSALYLCASSFGQGNYGYTFGSGTRLTVV.

J is TRBJ2-7 and V is TRBV7-2; 9 bases are shared with TRBD2. Germline values: CDR1 SGHTA, CDR2 FQGNSA. Trimming took 5 bases from V and 3 from J; bases not matched to a gene: 5. The CDR3 length is 14 residues. The CDR3 DNA sequence: TGTGCCAGCAGCACCCTAGCGGGACGCTACGAGCAGTACTTC. Translation gives CASSTLAGRYEQYF. Using reference TRBV7-2 and TRBJ2-7 for the parts outside the CDR3, the full variable domain is GAGVSQSPSNKVTEKGKDVELRCDPISGHTALYWYRQSLGQGLEFLIYFQGNSAPDKSGLPSDRFSAERTGGSVSTLTIQRTQQEDSAVYLCASSTLAGRYEQYFGPGTRLTVT.

Only a few counts were recorded for this clone. The gene calls are TRBV27 and TRBJ2-3; D is ambiguous. The germline V gene encodes CDR1 MNHEY and CDR2 SMNVEV (reference sequence). Trimming took off 7 bases at V and 3 bases at J, with 17 bases between the two ends. The CDR3 totals 15 residues. The CDR3 reads CASNPRQVPTDTQYF. Here the CDR3 DNA reads TGTGCCAGCAACCCAAGGCAGGTCCCTACAGATACGCAGTATTTT.

This chain joins TRBV7-2 and TRBJ2-7; 7 bases align to TRBD2. Per the germline V gene, CDR1 is SGHTA and CDR2 is FQGNSA. Trimming at V came to 5 bases and at J to 4 bases, leaving 11 bases not matched to a gene. This CDR3 is 15 amino acids long. The DNA for the CDR3 is TGTGCCAGCAGCGAGAACTGGGGGGGAATATACGAGCAGTACTTC. This encodes CASSENWGGIYEQYF.

The rearrangement uses TRBV6-1 and TRBJ2-1, with 8 bases aligning to TRBD1. The CDR3 consists of 15 residues. The V and J ends lost 6 bases and 3 bases, in that order; junction bases with no gene match: 7. From germline, CDR1 is MNHNS and CDR2 SASEGT. This CDR3 is CASSEQDRGYNEQFF. In nucleotides, the CDR3 is TGTGCCAGCAGCGAACAAGACAGGGGCTACAATGAGCAGTTCTTC.

V usage is TRBV27 and J usage is TRBJ2-7, with TRBD1 matching 9 bases. Germline CDR1 is MNHEY and CDR2 is SMNVEV (reference sequence). Trimming took 4 bases from V and 4 from J; bases not matched to a gene: 5. This CDR3 comprises 14 residues. CDR3 protein: CASSSQGAGYEQYF. The CDR3 DNA sequence: TGTGCCAGCAGTTCACAGGGGGCGGGGTACGAGCAGTACTTC.

The chain employs TRBV14 and TRBJ1-3; possibly TRBD1 for D (5 bases). CDR1 is SGHDN and CDR2 is FVKESK in the germline V gene. The CDR3 spans 19 residues. Trimming removed 5 bases from V and 0 bases from J, with 23 bases in between. CDR3 sequence (DNA): TGTGCCAGCAGCTATAAACGGACCCCCTACAGGAACTCTGGAAACACCATATATTTT. This translates into CASSYKRTPYRNSGNTIYF. Together with reference TRBV14 and TRBJ1-3, the CDR3 gives the full variable domain: EAGVTQFPSHSVIEKGQTVTLRCDPISGHDNLYWYRRVMGKEIKFLLHFVKESKQDESGMPNNRFLAERTGGTYSTLKVQPAELEDSGVYFCASSYKRTPYRNSGNTIYFGEGSWLTVV.

The chain links TRBV4-1 to TRBJ1-4; D is unresolved. CDR3 length: 14 residues. V dropped 0 bases and J dropped 8 bases, with 10 bases sitting between them. Per germline, CDR1 MGHRA and CDR2 YSYEKL. The CDR3 region is CASSQDLVPEKLFF. DNA for the CDR3: TGCGCCAGCAGCCAAGATCTAGTCCCCGAAAAACTGTTTTTT.

The V and J genes are TRBV2 and TRBJ1-3; D remains unclear. The CDR3 loop spans 17 amino acids. The V and J ends lost 5 bases and 0 bases respectively, with 17 bases between them. In germline, CDR1 is SNHLY, CDR2 FYNNEI. Here the CDR3 DNA reads TGTGCCAGCAGTCCCTTGACTGATCCGCACTCTGGAAACACCATATATTTT. It yields the protein CASSPLTDPHSGNTIYF.

The genes are TRBV30 and TRBJ2-1; 15 bases match TRBD2. J gave up 10 bases and V 2 bases, and 3 bases lay outside the gene matches. The CDR3 extends over 14 amino acids. The V gene's germline CDR1 is GTSNPN and CDR2 SVGIG (reference sequence). The DNA of the CDR3 is TGTGCCTGGAGTCCCGGGACTAGCGGGGGGGAGCAGTTCTTC. It specifies CAWSPGTSGGEQFF.

The gene calls are TRBV5-1 and TRBJ1-2; D remains ambiguous. The CDR3 length is 13 residues. Per the germline V gene, CDR1 is SGHRS and CDR2 is YFSETQ. V lost 5 bases and J 4 bases, leaving 12 bases between the germline ends. The CDR3 loop is CASSQSGGYGYTF. The DNA for the CDR3 is TGCGCCAGCAGTCAAAGCGGCGGCTATGGCTACACCTTC. Combining the CDR3 with reference TRBV5-1 and TRBJ1-2 gives the whole variable domain KAGVTQTPRYLIKTRGQQVTLSCSPISGHRSVSWYQQTPGQGLQFLFEYFSETQRNKGNFPGRFSGRQFSNSRSEMNVSTLELGDSALYLCASSQSGGYGYTFGSGTRLTVV.